This entry lists 16 T cell receptor beta chains sequenced from one sample in a study of T cell responses to AZD1222 COVID-19 vaccine. Generated by immunoSEQ multiplex PCR, the TCRdb table keeps only in-frame clones and is missing some. The sample yields under 110,000 clones, about 87% seen once. This specimen consisted of peripheral blood, obtained 28 days after the second AZD1222 dose. The receptors come from an adult who received the AZD1222 COVID-19 vaccine.

This clone is a singleton in its sample. This chain links TRBV27 with TRBJ1-5; tentatively, D is TRBD1 (6 bases). Germline CDR1 and CDR2: MNHEY and SMNVEV (reference sequence). The V end lost 6 bases, the J end lost 6 bases, and 15 bases lay between the germline ends. CDR3 length: 14 residues. CDR3 sequence reads: CASRVGGAFQPQHF. The CDR3 nucleotides are TGTGCCAGCAGAGTTGGGGGGGCTTTTCAGCCCCAGCATTTT.

This chain links TRBV5-1 with TRBJ2-1; the match to TRBD2 covers 9 bases. J lost 6 bases, V lost 1 base, and 11 bases had no gene match. This CDR3 comprises 17 residues. Per germline, CDR1 SGHRS and CDR2 YFSETQ. The CDR3 is CASSLRTSANPPNEQFF. CDR3 nucleotides: TGCGCCAGCAGCTTGCGGACTAGCGCCAACCCCCCCAATGAGCAGTTCTTC.

This chain joins TRBV5-1 and TRBJ1-3; a possible D gene is TRBD1 (6 bases). V was cut by 3 bases and J by 7 bases, with 11 bases left in between. The CDR3 consists of 13 residues. Germline-derived CDR1 and CDR2 are SGHRS and YFSETQ. CDR3 region: CASSSGQFNTIYF. CDR3 sequence (DNA): TGCGCCAGCAGCTCGGGACAATTTAACACCATATATTTT.

The V gene is TRBV28, the J gene TRBJ2-5; TRBD1 might be the D (6 bases). CDR3 length: 16 residues. In germline, CDR1 is MDHEN, CDR2 SYDVKM. The V and J ends lost 1 base and 3 bases respectively, with 15 bases between them. The CDR3 nucleotides are TGTGCCAGCAGTTTATCGTACGGGACAAACGAAGAGACCCAGTACTTC. Protein product: CASSLSYGTNEETQYF.

The chain couples TRBV19 to TRBJ2-7, with D possibly matching TRBD2 (6 bases). V was pared by 4 bases and J by 6 bases, with 13 bases between. The CDR3 is 13 residues long. In germline, CDR1 is LNHDA, CDR2 SQIVND (reference sequence). In nucleotides, the CDR3 is TGTGCCAGTAGTACGGGAGCCCGCGGCGAGCAGTACTTC. Translating it yields CASSTGARGEQYF.

The chain couples TRBV5-1 to TRBJ1-2; D not certain. The V gene lost 7 bases and the J gene lost 2 bases, with 15 bases spanning the gap. Germline V lookup: CDR1 SGHRS, CDR2 YFSETQ. The CDR3 spans 14 residues. For the CDR3, the DNA is TGCGCCAGCGCCAACCAACCCGGGAACTATGGCTACACCTTC. Amino acid sequence: CASANQPGNYGYTF.

The CDR3 DNA reads TGTGCCAGCAATCAGGGGACGGGAGGGACTAGCGGGAGGGAGCAGTTCTTC. Its protein product is CASNQGTGGTSGREQFF. The V call is TRBV28, the J call TRBJ2-1, with 15 bases aligning to TRBD2. The CDR3 extends over 17 amino acids. Germline assignment: CDR1 MDHEN and CDR2 SYDVKM. The J segment lost 10 bases and the V segment lost 7 bases, leaving 14 bases of the junction unmatched. Variable domain in full (rest from reference TRBV28 and TRBJ2-1): DVKVTQSSRYLVKRTGEKVFLECVQDMDHENMFWYRQDPGLGLRLIYFSYDVKMKEKGDIPEGYSVSREKKERFSLILESASTNQTSMYLCASNQGTGGTSGREQFFGPGTRLTVL.

The chain combines TRBV5-1 with TRBJ1-1; 11 bases align to TRBD1. Germline CDR1 is SGHRS and CDR2 is YFSETQ. The length of the CDR3 is 17 residues. J was trimmed by 4 bases and V by 3 bases; bases with no gene match: 11. The CDR3 nucleotides read TGCGCCAGCAGCTCGTCACCCCTGGGACAGGGGGGCACTGAAGCTTTCTTT. Translated, it gives CASSSSPLGQGGTEAFF.

Only a few counts were recorded for this clone. V usage is TRBV27 and J usage is TRBJ1-6; possible D gene TRBD1, 6 bases. Germline CDR1 is MNHEY and CDR2 is SMNVEV (reference sequence). This CDR3 comprises 17 residues. V dropped 3 bases and J dropped 0 bases, with 12 bases sitting between them. The CDR3 DNA reads as TGTGCCAGCAGTTTGGCAGGGGTTTACTCCTATAATTCACCCCTCCACTTT. Its protein product is CASSLAGVYSYNSPLHF.

V and J are TRBV7-2 and TRBJ1-3; D gene unclear. CDR1 is SGHTA, CDR2 FQGNSA, per germline. Trimming pared 1 base from V and 2 bases from J, leaving 9 bases between. The CDR3 is made up of 15 amino acids. The CDR3 loop is CASSLVIGAGNTIYF. Written as DNA, the CDR3 is TGTGCCAGCAGCTTAGTCATTGGAGCTGGAAACACCATATATTTT.

The chain carries TRBV2 and TRBJ2-2; TRBD1 agrees at 7 bases. Trimming removed 6 bases from V and 2 bases from J; junction bases left unmatched: 9. The CDR3 spans 16 residues. Per germline, CDR1 SNHLY and CDR2 FYNNEI. The CDR3 nucleotides are TGTGCCAGCAGGACGAGGGGGCAGGGTAACACCGGGGAGCTGTTTTTT. Its translation is CASRTRGQGNTGELFF. Drawing the rest from reference TRBV2 and TRBJ2-2, the complete variable domain is EPEVTQTPSHQVTQMGQEVILRCVPISNHLYFYWYRQILGQKVEFLVSFYNNEISEKSEIFDDQFSVERPDGSNFTLKIRSTKLEDSAMYFCASRTRGQGNTGELFFGEGSRLTVL.

The chain employs TRBV28 and TRBJ2-1; D call uncertain. This CDR3 spans 13 amino acids. Trimming pared 4 bases from V and 5 bases from J, leaving 9 bases between. The germline V gene encodes CDR1 MDHEN and CDR2 SYDVKM. The CDR3 DNA is TGTGCCAGCAGTTCAGATTTTAACAATGAGCAGTTCTTC. Translated, it gives CASSSDFNNEQFF. Filled out from reference TRBV28 and TRBJ2-1, the complete variable domain reads DVKVTQSSRYLVKRTGEKVFLECVQDMDHENMFWYRQDPGLGLRLIYFSYDVKMKEKGDIPEGYSVSREKKERFSLILESASTNQTSMYLCASSSDFNNEQFFGPGTRLTVL.

The chain combines TRBV5-8 with TRBJ1-1; tentative D call: TRBD1 (5 bases). Trimming shortened V by 4 bases and J by 1 base, and 14 bases separated the two germline ends. The CDR3 totals 15 residues. Germline V gives CDR1 SGHTS, CDR2 YDEGEE. The CDR3 reads CASSGGTRGNTEAFF. In DNA, the CDR3 is TGTGCCAGCAGCGGTGGGACGCGGGGGAACACTGAAGCTTTCTTT. Drawing the rest from reference TRBV5-8 and TRBJ1-1, the complete variable domain is EAGVTQSPTHLIKTRGQQATLRCSPISGHTSVYWYQQALGLGLQFLLWYDEGEERNRGNFPPRFSGRQFPNYSSELNVNALELEDSALYLCASSGGTRGNTEAFFGQGTRLTVV.

The chain links TRBV5-1 to TRBJ2-2, with 9 bases matching TRBD2. This CDR3 has 18 residues. The ends lost 1 base at V and 5 bases at J; junction bases unmatched: 12. Per germline, CDR1 SGHRS and CDR2 YFSETQ. DNA for the CDR3: TGCGCCAGCAGCTTGTATCCTGCGGGCGGGGGGGCAACCGGGGAGCTGTTTTTT. Amino acid sequence: CASSLYPAGGGATGELFF. Together with reference TRBV5-1 and TRBJ2-2, the CDR3 gives the full variable domain: KAGVTQTPRYLIKTRGQQVTLSCSPISGHRSVSWYQQTPGQGLQFLFEYFSETQRNKGNFPGRFSGRQFSNSRSEMNVSTLELGDSALYLCASSLYPAGGGATGELFFGEGSRLTVL.

The rearrangement links TRBV27 to TRBJ2-7, with 9 bases matching TRBD1. The V segment lost 3 bases and the J segment 9 bases; nucleotides outside the gene matches: 3. This CDR3 has 12 amino acids. Germline CDR1 and CDR2: MNHEY and SMNVEV (reference sequence). Written as DNA, the CDR3 is TGTGCCAGCAGTTTCGGACAGGGGTGGCAGTACTTC. Protein product: CASSFGQGWQYF.

CDR3 loop: CACTPRGGQPQHF. For the CDR3, the DNA is TGTGCCTGCACCCCCCGAGGCGGGCAGCCCCAGCATTTT. V gene TRBV30 combines with J gene TRBJ1-5, with no clear D. V lost 6 bases, J lost 7 bases, and 16 bases lay in between. Germline lookup yields CDR1 GTSNPN and CDR2 SVGIG (reference sequence). This CDR3 is built from 13 residues.